The rows below give T cell receptor beta chains drawn from one sample of a study of glioma-infiltrating T cells. TCRdb redid the calling of the multiplex PCR reads with MiXCR, one entry per CDR3 protein. The table includes approximately 120,000 distinct CDR3 sequences, about 25% detected once. Sequencing used glioma tissue, nonneoplastic brain tissue, or PBMCs (not recorded which). The receptors were sampled from a human donor with low-grade glioma or glioblastoma, undergoing nonglioma brain surgery, or in good health (not recorded which). Both conserved end residues are part of each CDR3. Fields, in order: V gene, CDR3 length, J gene, CDR3 protein.

TRBV6-1,13,TRBJ1-1,CASVGRGDTEAFF
TRBV27,17,TRBJ2-1,CASSPMGGTSGTHEQFF
TRBV15,15,TRBJ2-5,CATSRGIGDQETQYF
TRBV7-2,15,TRBJ2-3,CASSLGGISTDTQYF
TRBV2,13,TRBJ2-7,CASIRGGSYEQYF
TRBV28,16,TRBJ1-5,CASSSTGGYSNQPQHF
TRBV5-1,14,TRBJ2-7,CASNRDWSSYEQYF
TRBV4-1,14,TRBJ2-1,CASSQGTYYNEQFF
TRBV27,16,TRBJ2-5,CASSLGTGGGEETQYF
TRBV5-1,12,TRBJ1-2,CASSLTTYGYTF
TRBV18,14,TRBJ1-5,CASSTGGSNQPQHF
TRBV4-2,15,TRBJ2-3,CASSQGGTHTDTQYF
TRBV7-3,15,TRBJ1-5,CASSLRPASNQPQHF
TRBV30,11,TRBJ2-3,CAWVDTDTQYF
TRBV5-4,16,TRBJ1-6,CASGINTGTKYSPLHF
TRBV6-2/TRBV6-3,13,TRBJ2-1,CASGRPGTYEQFF
TRBV12-3/TRBV12-4,13,TRBJ2-7,CASSLVSGREQYF
TRBV18,15,TRBJ1-5,CASSPLDSHNQPQHF
TRBV4-1,14,TRBJ2-7,CASRDTKHDYEQYF
TRBV20-1,13,TRBJ2-7,CSAREDSSGEQYF
TRBV19,15,TRBJ2-2,CASSSETGSTGELFF
TRBV29-1,11,TRBJ2-2,CSVVGDGELFF
TRBV5-1,13,TRBJ2-7,CASSLVAGYEQYF
TRBV3-1,13,TRBJ2-6,CASSQNEANVLTF
TRBV29-1,14,TRBJ2-6,CSVEGVPGANVLTF
TRBV18,15,TRBJ2-3,CASSPLRGGPDTQYF
TRBV4-3,15,TRBJ1-2,CASSQDIQVKYGYTF
TRBV29-1,10,TRBJ2-7,CSAQGLEQYF
TRBV28,15,TRBJ2-5,CASSWLAGVVETQYF
TRBV28,16,TRBJ2-3,CASWTRQRSGADTQYF
TRBV7-8,16,TRBJ2-7,CASSLVGGPFTYEQYF
TRBV19,12,TRBJ2-2,CATHWMSGELLF
TRBV12-3/TRBV12-4,14,TRBJ1-2,CASSTGQLNYGYTF
TRBV4-3,15,TRBJ2-7,CASSQGGVSYYEQYF
TRBV6-6,16,TRBJ2-3,CASSYSASGVRDTQYF
TRBV11-3,15,TRBJ1-2,CASSPRGQGNYGYTF
TRBV7-2,16,TRBJ2-1,CASSPPGLAGVNEQFF
TRBV25-1,15,TRBJ2-1,CASSDSGGAADEQFF
TRBV20-1,13,TRBJ2-1,CSAQGDRVNEQFF
TRBV29-1,14,TRBJ1-1,CSVAAGLGNTEAFF
TRBV11-2,17,TRBJ2-5,CASSMDRDTTRQETQYF
TRBV20-1,14,TRBJ2-3,CSAWTSRDTDTQYF
TRBV29-1,13,TRBJ2-7,CSVDGQGADEQYF
TRBV19,16,TRBJ1-1,CASRLPGTAGTKEAFF
TRBV2,16,TRBJ2-1,CASNRGLAASYNEQFF
TRBV29-1,11,TRBJ2-7,CSVGTGVEQYF
TRBV12-3/TRBV12-4,15,TRBJ1-5,CASTLGGVGNQPQHF
TRBV7-2,15,TRBJ2-1,CASRLTSGNYNEQFF
TRBV7-2,13,TRBJ1-5,CASSPSANQPQHF
TRBV7-2,13,TRBJ2-7,CASSLARPTEQYF
TRBV5-4,15,TRBJ2-7,CASSLGGIGSYEQYF
TRBV20-1,14,TRBJ1-5,CSPDRRDSNQPQHF
TRBV28,17,TRBJ2-6,CASRGGGELSGANVLTF
TRBV20-1,14,TRBJ2-1,CSATAGSSYNEQFF